What follows is one T cell receptor (beta chain) and its context. Its antigen is still unknown. Germline loops: CDR1 GTSNPN, CDR2 SVGIG (reference sequence). Germline trimming cut 5 bases from V and 1 base from J; bases unmatched to any gene: 4. The CDR3 is made up of 15 amino acids. The data are from a study of cytomegalovirus exposure and HLA in healthy donors. Findings and limits, study-wide: Previously analyzed data showed that most TCR beta V segments were productive at a frequency of about 87% or about 30%. The dataset shows that most TCR sequences were rare, while some public TCRs occurred in many donors. Later, an analysis found that common viral pathogens appeared to be linked with several of the most significant clusters.

13 Jbeta primers and 60 Vbeta primers were used for the PCR. Assay used: immunoSEQ multiplex PCR; TCRdb lists only in-frame clones, some missing. The table records roughly 72,000 clones, around two thirds of them present only once. Recording of this donor's CMV serostatus was not done. Sequenced sample: PBMCs. This sequence was found in a human donor in good health. The V and J genes are TRBV30 and TRBJ2-2; 10 positions match TRBD2. In nucleotides, the CDR3 is TGTGCCTGGGAAAGCGGGAGGGAGAACACCGGGGAGCTGTTTTTT. It yields the protein CAWESGRENTGELFF.